A selection of T cell receptor beta chains follows, all from one sample in a study of blood T cell repertoires in COVID-19. TCRdb's copy holds only in-frame clones and misses some; the assay was immunoSEQ multiplex PCR. The sample has about 35,000 clones; roughly 78% are singletons. Sequenced input: peripheral blood. The origin of the receptors is a man at least 80 years old with active or convalescent COVID-19. Each CDR3 is given with its conserved first and last residue. Each record gives: V gene, clone size, D gene, J gene, CDR3 length, CDR3 protein, CDR3 DNA. A D gene is named only where the DNA matches it firmly. Where a row states a size, it is once, few, many or the class of an expanded clone; other rows omit it.

V: TRBV11-2; size: .; D: .; J: TRBJ2-7; length: 17; CDR3: CASSLPPRTRSSYEQYF; DNA: TGTGCCAGCAGCTTACCTCCGCGGACAAGGAGCTCCTACGAGCAGTACTTC
V: TRBV11-2; size: .; D: TRBD2; J: TRBJ2-7; length: 18; CDR3: CASSLGTGLAGGSYEQYF; DNA: TGTGCCAGCAGCTTAGGCACGGGACTAGCGGGAGGGTCCTACGAGCAGTACTTC
V: TRBV6-4; size: .; D: .; J: TRBJ2-1; length: 13; CDR3: CAGALAVYNEQFF; DNA: TGTGCCGGGGCCTTAGCGGTCTACAATGAGCAGTTCTTC
V: TRBV12-3/TRBV12-4; size: .; D: TRBD2; J: TRBJ2-1; length: 13; CDR3: CASSPYPGDYLVF; DNA: TGTGCCAGCAGTCCCTATCCCGGGGACTACCTGGTCTTC
V: TRBV19; size: few; D: TRBD1; J: TRBJ2-1; length: 15; CDR3: CASTPDRGPYNEQFF; DNA: TGTGCCAGTACGCCCGACAGGGGCCCCTACAATGAGCAGTTCTTC
V: TRBV5-1; size: once; D: .; J: TRBJ2-7; length: 15; CDR3: CASSLEPGHSYEQYF; DNA: TGCGCCAGCAGCTTGGAGCCGGGACACTCCTACGAGCAGTACTTC
V: TRBV3-1/TRBV3-2; size: .; D: TRBD2; J: TRBJ2-7; length: 18; CDR3: CASSQSPWGTGGPHEQYF; DNA: TGTGCCAGCAGCCAAAGTCCGTGGGGAACGGGAGGGCCTCATGAGCAGTACTTC
V: TRBV7-2; size: .; D: TRBD1; J: TRBJ1-1; length: 14; CDR3: CASNLIQGATEAFF; DNA: TGTGCCAGCAACTTAATTCAGGGGGCCACTGAAGCTTTCTTT
V: TRBV29-1; size: once; D: TRBD1; J: TRBJ2-7; length: 14; CDR3: CSVQTDRVGYEQYF; DNA: TGCAGCGTCCAGACCGACAGGGTTGGCTACGAGCAGTACTTC
V: TRBV19; size: once; D: .; J: TRBJ1-1; length: 15; CDR3: CASSMGGNMNTEAFF; DNA: TGTGCCAGTAGTATGGGGGGGAACATGAACACTGAAGCTTTCTTT
V: TRBV5-1; size: once; D: .; J: TRBJ2-1; length: 14; CDR3: CASSFRDLPNEQFF; DNA: TGCGCCAGCAGCTTCCGAGACTTACCAAATGAGCAGTTCTTC
V: TRBV19; size: .; D: TRBD1; J: TRBJ2-7; length: 13; CDR3: CATGSGQGYEQYF; DNA: TGTGCCACTGGATCGGGACAGGGCTACGAGCAGTACTTC
V: TRBV29-1; size: few; D: .; J: TRBJ1-2; length: 15; CDR3: CSVEGDRSGRYGYTF; DNA: TGCAGCGTTGAAGGAGACAGAAGCGGGAGGTATGGCTACACCTTC
V: TRBV6-7; size: .; D: .; J: TRBJ2-1; length: 14; CDR3: CAAWVSLAQNEQFF; DNA: TGTGCCGCATGGGTCTCACTAGCCCAGAATGAGCAGTTCTTC
V: TRBV24-1; size: .; D: .; J: TRBJ2-2; length: 16; CDR3: CATSYTTGFGTGELFF; DNA: TGTGCCACCAGCTACACGACAGGTTTTGGGACCGGGGAGCTGTTTTTT
V: TRBV5-1; size: .; D: .; J: TRBJ1-4; length: 15; CDR3: CASSLVAGRNEKLFF; DNA: TGCGCCAGCAGCTTGGTGGCAGGCCGGAATGAAAAACTGTTTTTT
V: TRBV6-1; size: .; D: TRBD2; J: TRBJ2-5; length: 16; CDR3: CASSEESGGGGKTQYF; DNA: TGTGCCAGCAGTGAAGAGTCTGGTGGGGGGGGGAAGACCCAGTACTTC